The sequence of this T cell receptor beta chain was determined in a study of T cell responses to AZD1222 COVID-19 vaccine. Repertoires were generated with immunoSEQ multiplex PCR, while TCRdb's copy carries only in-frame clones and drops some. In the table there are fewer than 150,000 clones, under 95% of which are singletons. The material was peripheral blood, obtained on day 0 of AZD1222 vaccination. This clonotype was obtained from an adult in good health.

CDR3 sequence (DNA): TGTGCCAGCAGCTTCTCTCGACAGAACACTGAAGCTTTCTTT. Translation gives CASSFSRQNTEAFF. The rearrangement uses TRBV5-6 and TRBJ1-1; D gene ambiguous. Germline V gene lookup returns CDR1 SGHDT and CDR2 YYEEEE. The CDR3 consists of 14 residues. V gave up 2 bases and J gave up 1 base, with 9 bases separating them. The whole variable domain, filled in from reference TRBV5-6 and TRBJ1-1, reads DAGVTQSPTHLIKTRGQQVTLRCSPKSGHDTVSWYQQALGQGPQFIFQYYEEEERQRGNFPDRFSGHQFPNYSSELNVNALLLGDSALYLCASSFSRQNTEAFFGQGTRLTVV.